What follows is one T cell receptor (beta chain) and its context. The antigen is unknown. The germline gives CDR1 SGHRS, CDR2 YFSETQ. V lost 0 bases to trimming and J lost 5 bases, with 14 bases between them. The CDR3 is 15 amino acids. Starting 14 to 28 days after autologous transplant, ipilimumab 1 mg/kg was given. Patients received nivolumab 3 mg/kg at weeks 1, 4, 7, 10, then fortnightly to week 26. The data were produced by immunoSEQ multiplex PCR, yet TCRdb's version contains in-frame clones alone and is incomplete. The profile covers more than 15,000 clones, with just under 80% appearing a single time and 9.5% to 13% taken by the ten largest. The data originate from a study of ipilimumab plus nivolumab after autologous stem cell transplantation. Study overall: Typical patient got a handful of ipilimumab doses and roughly eight nivolumab doses (median).

Study-wide results and caveats: TCR repertoire, Treg phenotype and gut microbiota reportedly support more study of this approach.

This TCR derives from a male donor with diffuse large B-cell lymphoma. The material was PBMCs, obtained in a trial of ipilimumab plus nivolumab as post-transplant consolidation. The chain combines TRBV5-1 with TRBJ2-5; D is unresolved. CDR3 nucleotide sequence: TGCGCCAGCAGCTTGGTGGTTCTGCGGAGCGAGACCCAGTACTTC. Protein: CASSLVVLRSETQYF.